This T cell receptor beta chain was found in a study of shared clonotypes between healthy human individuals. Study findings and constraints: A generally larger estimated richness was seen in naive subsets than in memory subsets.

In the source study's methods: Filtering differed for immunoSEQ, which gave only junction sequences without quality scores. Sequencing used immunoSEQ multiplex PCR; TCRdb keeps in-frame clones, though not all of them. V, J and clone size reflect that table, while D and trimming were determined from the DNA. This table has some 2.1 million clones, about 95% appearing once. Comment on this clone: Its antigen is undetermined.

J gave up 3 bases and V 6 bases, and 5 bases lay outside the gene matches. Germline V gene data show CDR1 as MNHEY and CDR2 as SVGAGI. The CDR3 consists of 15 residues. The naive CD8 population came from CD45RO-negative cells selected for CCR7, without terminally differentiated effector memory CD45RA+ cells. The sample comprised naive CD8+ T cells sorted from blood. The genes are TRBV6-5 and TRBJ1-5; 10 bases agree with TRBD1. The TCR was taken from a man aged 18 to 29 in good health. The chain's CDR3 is CASRLGTGANQPQHF. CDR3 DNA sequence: TGTGCCAGCAGACTCGGGACAGGGGCCAATCAGCCCCAGCATTTT.